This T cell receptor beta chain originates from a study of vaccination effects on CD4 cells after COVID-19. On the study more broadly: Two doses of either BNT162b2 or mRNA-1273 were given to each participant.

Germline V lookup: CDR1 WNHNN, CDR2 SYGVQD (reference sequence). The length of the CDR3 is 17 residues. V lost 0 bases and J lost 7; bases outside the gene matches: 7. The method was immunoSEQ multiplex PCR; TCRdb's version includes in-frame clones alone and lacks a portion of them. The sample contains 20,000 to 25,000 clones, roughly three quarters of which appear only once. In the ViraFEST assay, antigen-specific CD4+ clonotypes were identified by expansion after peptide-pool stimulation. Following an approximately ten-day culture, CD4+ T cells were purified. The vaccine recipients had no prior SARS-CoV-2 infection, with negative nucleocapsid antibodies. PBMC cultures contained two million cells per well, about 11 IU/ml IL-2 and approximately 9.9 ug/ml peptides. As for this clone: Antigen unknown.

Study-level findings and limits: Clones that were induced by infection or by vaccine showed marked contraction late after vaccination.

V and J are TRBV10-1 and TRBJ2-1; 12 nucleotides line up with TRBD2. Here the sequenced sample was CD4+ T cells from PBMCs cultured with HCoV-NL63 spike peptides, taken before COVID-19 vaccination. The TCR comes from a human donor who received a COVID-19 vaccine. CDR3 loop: CASSESTSSGRGNEQFF. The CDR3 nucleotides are TGCGCCAGCAGTGAGTCGACGTCTAGCGGGAGGGGAAATGAGCAGTTCTTC.